This TCR beta chain derives from a study of blood T cells in healthy people across ages. A sample-barcoded 5' primer and a J-beta primer mix were used in a second PCR of roughly 7 to 11 cycles. TCRdb passed the 5' RACE reads through MiXCR, listing each CDR3 protein once. The repertoire holds about 1 million distinct CDR3 sequences, approximately 25% seen once, with 0.75% in the top ten. This clonotype was observed a few times. The CDR3 is 15 amino acids. V dropped 3 bases and J dropped 0 bases, with 10 bases sitting between them. Germline V CDR1 and CDR2: SGHRS, YFSETQ. These data are also associated with another study on T cells of mothers and their children.

Sequenced material: blood. This TCR was sampled from a girl aged 2-10 years in good health. V usage is TRBV5-1 and J usage is TRBJ2-4, with a possible D match to TRBD2 (6 bases). The CDR3 coding sequence is TGCGCCAGCAGCTCTAGCGATCTAGCCAAAAACATTCAGTACTTC. Translation gives CASSSSDLAKNIQYF.